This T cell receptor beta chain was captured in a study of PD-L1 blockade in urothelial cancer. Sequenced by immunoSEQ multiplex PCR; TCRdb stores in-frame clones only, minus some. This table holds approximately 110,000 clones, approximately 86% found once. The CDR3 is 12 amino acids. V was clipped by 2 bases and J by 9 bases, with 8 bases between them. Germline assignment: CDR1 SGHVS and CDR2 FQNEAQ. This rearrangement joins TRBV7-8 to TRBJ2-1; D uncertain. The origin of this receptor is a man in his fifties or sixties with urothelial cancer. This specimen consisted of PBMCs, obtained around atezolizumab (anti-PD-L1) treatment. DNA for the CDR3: TGTGCCAGCAGCTTAATCTTCTCTGAGCAGTTCTTC. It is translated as CASSLIFSEQFF.